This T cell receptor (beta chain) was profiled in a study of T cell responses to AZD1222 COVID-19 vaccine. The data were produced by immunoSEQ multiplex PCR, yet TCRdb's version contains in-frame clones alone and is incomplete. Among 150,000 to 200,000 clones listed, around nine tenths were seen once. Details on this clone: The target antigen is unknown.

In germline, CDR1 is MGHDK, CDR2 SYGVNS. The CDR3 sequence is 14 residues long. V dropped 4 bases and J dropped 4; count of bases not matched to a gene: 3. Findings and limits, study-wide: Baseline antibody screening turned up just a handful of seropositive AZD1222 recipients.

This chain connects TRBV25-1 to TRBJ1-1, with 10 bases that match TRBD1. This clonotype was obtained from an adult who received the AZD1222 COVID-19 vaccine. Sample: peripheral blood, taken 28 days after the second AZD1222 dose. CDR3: CASSGDRGLTEAFF. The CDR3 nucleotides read TGTGCCAGCAGTGGAGACAGGGGGCTCACTGAAGCTTTCTTT.